Each of the 5 T cell receptor beta chains below was sequenced from the same sample in a study of vaccination effects on CD4 cells after COVID-19. Antigen-specific CD4+ T cells expanded by the ViraFEST assay with viral peptide pools were then sequenced. Subsequent to less than twelve days of culture, CD4+ T cells were isolated. These receptors lack a known antigen. The repertoire was sequenced with immunoSEQ multiplex PCR; TCRdb's copy has only in-frame clones and lacks some. Here the sample spans about 61,000 clones, around 81% being singletons. The starting material was CD4+ T cells from PBMCs cultured with HCoV-229E spike peptides, obtained before COVID-19 vaccination. The receptors were sampled from a human donor who received a COVID-19 vaccine.

This chain uses TRBV6-6 with TRBJ2-1; 7 bases match TRBD1. Unmatched junction bases numbered 4, after V lost 2 bases and J lost 3 bases. The CDR3 runs to 15 residues. The germline CDR1 and CDR2 sequences are MNHNY and SVGAGI (reference sequence). The CDR3 is CASSYTGQVYNEQFF. Written as DNA, the CDR3 is TGTGCCAGCAGTTACACCGGACAGGTCTACAATGAGCAGTTCTTC.

The rearrangement links TRBV29-1 to TRBJ2-1, with 12 bases aligning to TRBD1. The CDR3 runs to 15 residues. Germline V gene lookup returns CDR1 SQVTM and CDR2 ANQGSEA. V gave up 7 bases and J gave up 9 bases; unmatched junction bases: 13. CDR3 sequence reads: CSAGGPGQGAGEQFF. The CDR3, as DNA: TGCAGCGCGGGGGGGCCGGGACAGGGGGCGGGTGAGCAGTTCTTC.

This clone was recorded only once. J is TRBJ1-5 and V is TRBV5-6; D gene ambiguous. The CDR3 covers 12 residues. Germline CDR1 is SGHDT and CDR2 is YYEEEE. The V end was cut by 0 bases, the J end by 5 bases, with 3 bases between. CDR3 residues: CASSLGDQPQHF. For the CDR3, the DNA is TGTGCCAGCAGCTTGGGCGATCAGCCCCAGCATTTT. The variable domain in full, completed from reference TRBV5-6 and TRBJ1-5, reads DAGVTQSPTHLIKTRGQQVTLRCSPKSGHDTVSWYQQALGQGPQFIFQYYEEEERQRGNFPDRFSGHQFPNYSSELNVNALLLGDSALYLCASSLGDQPQHFGDGTRLSIL.

This chain links TRBV19 with TRBJ2-5; 9 bases line up with TRBD2. This CDR3 is built from 17 residues. The junction had 11 bases not matched to a gene; V was cut back by 4 bases and J by 2 bases. Germline values: CDR1 LNHDA, CDR2 SQIVND (reference sequence). The CDR3 here is CASSKSGTSSQQETQYF. The CDR3 DNA is TGTGCCAGTAGTAAATCCGGGACTAGCAGCCAACAAGAGACCCAGTACTTC.

The chain combines TRBV5-6 with TRBJ1-2; 8 bases are a match to TRBD1. J was trimmed by 4 bases and V by 1 base; bases with no gene match: 9. The CDR3 sequence is 16 residues long. Germline CDR1 is SGHDT and CDR2 is YYEEEE. This CDR3 is CASSLWPPGQGYGYTF. DNA for the CDR3: TGTGCCAGCAGCTTGTGGCCTCCAGGACAGGGCTATGGCTACACCTTC.